This T cell receptor beta chain was captured by sequencing in a study of shared clonotypes between healthy human individuals. A word on this clone: Its antigen is unknown.

Study-level findings and limits: Naive subsets generally exceeded memory subsets in estimated richness.

The CDR3 has 14 residues. Germline CDR1 and CDR2: MDHEN and SYDVKM. V lost 6 bases to trimming and J lost 1 base, with 12 bases between them. The assay was immunoSEQ multiplex PCR, and TCRdb's table has in-frame clones only and misses some. Among 600,000 to 750,000 clones, approximately 75% were seen once, and the ten largest hold roughly 1.8%. Specimen: memory CD4+ T cells sorted from blood. Stated subset: CD45RA-negative fraction. The chain has TRBV28 and TRBJ1-1, with D possibly matching TRBD1 (5 bases). This TCR came from a woman aged 25 to 39 in good health. The CDR3 DNA sequence: TGTGCCAGCAGCAAAGTGGGGGGGAACACTGAAGCTTTCTTT. Its protein is CASSKVGGNTEAFF.